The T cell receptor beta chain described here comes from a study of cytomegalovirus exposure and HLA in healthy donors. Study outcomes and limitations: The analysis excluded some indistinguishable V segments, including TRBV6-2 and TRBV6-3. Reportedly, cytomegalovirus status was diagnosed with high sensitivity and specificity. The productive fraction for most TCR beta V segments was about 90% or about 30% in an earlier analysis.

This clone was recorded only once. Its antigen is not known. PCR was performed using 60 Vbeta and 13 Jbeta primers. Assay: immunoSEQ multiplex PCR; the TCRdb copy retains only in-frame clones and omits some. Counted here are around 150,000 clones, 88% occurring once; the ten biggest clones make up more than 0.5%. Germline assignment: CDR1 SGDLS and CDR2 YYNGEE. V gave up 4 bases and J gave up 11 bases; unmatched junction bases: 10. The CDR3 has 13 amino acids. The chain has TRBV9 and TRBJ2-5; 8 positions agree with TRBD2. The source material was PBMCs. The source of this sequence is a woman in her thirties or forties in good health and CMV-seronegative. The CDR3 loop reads CASSPGGGLRQYF. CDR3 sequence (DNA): TGTGCCAGCAGCCCCGGGGGGGGCCTTCGGCAGTACTTC.